This T cell receptor beta chain emerged from a study of response to subunit inactivated influenza vaccine. Study-wide points: Seasonal influenza vaccination, on each occasion, was suggested by the authors to recruit few new T cells.

TCRdb passed the RT-PCR reads through MiXCR, listing each CDR3 protein once. The sample holds 400,000 to 550,000 distinct CDR3 sequences; 25% are singletons and the top ten take under 2.5%. There are 15 residues in the CDR3. V lost 1 base, J lost 7 bases, and 14 bases lay in between. Regarding this clonotype: Its target is not known.

V usage is TRBV12-3 or TRBV12-4 and J usage is TRBJ1-5; no clear D. The clonotype was recovered from a man aged 50 to 59 who received an inactivated influenza vaccine. Here the sequenced sample was CD4+ T cells sorted from PBMCs, taken around 5 days after vaccination. The CDR3 loop reads CASSLGAGIRQPQHF. The CDR3 region has the DNA TGTGCCAGCAGTTTAGGAGCGGGGATTAGGCAGCCCCAGCATTTT.